These 4 T cell receptor beta chains were sequenced from one sample in a study of blood T cell repertoires in COVID-19. Sequencing was performed with immunoSEQ multiplex PCR; in TCRdb, only in-frame clones are kept and a portion is missing. Of tens of thousands of clones in the sample, almost 90% were seen once. Material for sequencing was peripheral blood. These receptors were obtained from a human donor in a cohort sampled during active COVID-19.

The chain recombines TRBV6-5 with TRBJ1-6, with unresolved D. Germline V gene lookup returns CDR1 MNHEY and CDR2 SVGAGI. Deletions cut 6 bases from V and 10 bases from J, with 16 bases between. The length of the CDR3 is 14 residues. CDR3 sequence (DNA): TGTGCCAGCAGCCCCGCGGTGACGGTCTCACCCCTCCACTTT. Translation: CASSPAVTVSPLHF.

This clone was counted a single time. The gene calls are TRBV11-2 and TRBJ1-1; possible D gene TRBD1, 6 bases. CDR3 size: 14 residues. CDR1 is SGHAT, CDR2 FQNNGV, per germline. The V and J ends lost 4 bases and 5 bases respectively, with 14 bases between them. CDR3 in DNA: TGTGCCAGCAGCTCCCAGGGGACAAATACTGAAGCTTTCTTT. This translates into CASSSQGTNTEAFF.

V is TRBV10-3 and J is TRBJ2-5; 7 bases match TRBD2. The CDR3 totals 14 residues. Germline CDR1 is ENHRY and CDR2 is SYGVKD. Losses at the gene ends were 4 bases for V and 2 bases for J; bases not matched to a gene: 4. As DNA, the CDR3 is TGTGCCATCAGTGCGAGGGGAGGGCAAGAGACCCAGTACTTC. Protein: CAISARGGQETQYF.

V usage is TRBV5-1 and J usage is TRBJ2-5; 9 bases are a match to TRBD2. Germline CDR1 is SGHRS and CDR2 is YFSETQ. V shed 1 base, J shed 1 base, and the junction held 8 bases outside the gene matches. CDR3 length: 17 residues. The CDR3: CASSLKSTSGTQETQYF. In DNA, the CDR3 is TGCGCCAGCAGCTTGAAGTCGACTAGCGGTACCCAAGAGACCCAGTACTTC. The whole variable domain, filled in from reference TRBV5-1 and TRBJ2-5, reads KAGVTQTPRYLIKTRGQQVTLSCSPISGHRSVSWYQQTPGQGLQFLFEYFSETQRNKGNFPGRFSGRQFSNSRSEMNVSTLELGDSALYLCASSLKSTSGTQETQYFGPGTRLLVL.